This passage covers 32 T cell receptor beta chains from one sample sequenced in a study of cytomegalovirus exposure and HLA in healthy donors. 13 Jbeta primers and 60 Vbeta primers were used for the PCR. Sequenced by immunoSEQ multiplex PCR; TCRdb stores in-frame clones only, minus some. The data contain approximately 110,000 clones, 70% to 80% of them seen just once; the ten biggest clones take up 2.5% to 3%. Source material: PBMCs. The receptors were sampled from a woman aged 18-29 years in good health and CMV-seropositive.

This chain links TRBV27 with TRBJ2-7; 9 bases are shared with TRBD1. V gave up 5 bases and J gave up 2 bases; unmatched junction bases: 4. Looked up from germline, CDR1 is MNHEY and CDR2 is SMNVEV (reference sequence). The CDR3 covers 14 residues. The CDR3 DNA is TGTGCCAGCAGTGTGGACAGGGGTGCCTACGAGCAGTACTTC. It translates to CASSVDRGAYEQYF.

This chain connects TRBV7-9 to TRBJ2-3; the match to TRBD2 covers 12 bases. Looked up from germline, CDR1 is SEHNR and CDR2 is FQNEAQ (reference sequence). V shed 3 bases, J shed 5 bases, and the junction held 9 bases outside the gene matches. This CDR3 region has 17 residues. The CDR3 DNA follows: TGTGCCAGCAGCTTCGGACTAGCGGGACGAGGAGGAGATACGCAGTATTTT. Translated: CASSFGLAGRGGDTQYF.

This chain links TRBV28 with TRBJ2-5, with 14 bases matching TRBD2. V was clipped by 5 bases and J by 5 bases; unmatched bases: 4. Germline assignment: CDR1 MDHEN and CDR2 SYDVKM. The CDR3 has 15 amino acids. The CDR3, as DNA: TGTGCCAGCAGTGAGGGACTAGCGGGAGTGGAGACCCAGTACTTC. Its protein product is CASSEGLAGVETQYF.

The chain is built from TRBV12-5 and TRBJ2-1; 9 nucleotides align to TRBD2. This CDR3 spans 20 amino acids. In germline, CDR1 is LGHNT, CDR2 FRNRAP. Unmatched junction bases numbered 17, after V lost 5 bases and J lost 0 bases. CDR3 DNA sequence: TGTGCTAGTGGTCGATATAGCGGGAGAGCTTCTTTCTTCTCCTACAATGAGCAGTTCTTC. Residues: CASGRYSGRASFFSYNEQFF.

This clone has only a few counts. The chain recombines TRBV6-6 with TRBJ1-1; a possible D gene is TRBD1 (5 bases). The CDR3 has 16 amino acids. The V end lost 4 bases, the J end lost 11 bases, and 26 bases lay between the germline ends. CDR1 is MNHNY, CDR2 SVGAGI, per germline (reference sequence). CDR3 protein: CASSSSWEGRTTRAFF. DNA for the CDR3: TGTGCCAGCAGTTCCAGCTGGGAGGGGCGAACTACAAGGGCTTTCTTT.

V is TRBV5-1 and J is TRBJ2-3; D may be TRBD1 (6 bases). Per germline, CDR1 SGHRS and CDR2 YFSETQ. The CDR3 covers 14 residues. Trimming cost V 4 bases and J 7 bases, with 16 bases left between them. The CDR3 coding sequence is TGCGCCAGCAGCACTTCCCTACAGGGAAATACGCAGTATTTT. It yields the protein CASSTSLQGNTQYF. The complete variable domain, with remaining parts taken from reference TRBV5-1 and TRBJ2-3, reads KAGVTQTPRYLIKTRGQQVTLSCSPISGHRSVSWYQQTPGQGLQFLFEYFSETQRNKGNFPGRFSGRQFSNSRSEMNVSTLELGDSALYLCASSTSLQGNTQYFGPGTRLTVL.

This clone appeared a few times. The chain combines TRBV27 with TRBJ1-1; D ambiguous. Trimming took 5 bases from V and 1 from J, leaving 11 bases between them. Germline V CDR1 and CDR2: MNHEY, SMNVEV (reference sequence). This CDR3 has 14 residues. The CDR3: CASSLWARNTEAFF. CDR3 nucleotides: TGTGCCAGCAGTCTCTGGGCGAGGAACACTGAAGCTTTCTTT.

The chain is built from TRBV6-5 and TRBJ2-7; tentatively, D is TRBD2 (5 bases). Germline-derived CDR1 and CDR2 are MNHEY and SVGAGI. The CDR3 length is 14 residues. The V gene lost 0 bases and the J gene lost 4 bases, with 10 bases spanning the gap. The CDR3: CASSYSHGGYEQYF. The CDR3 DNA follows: TGTGCCAGCAGTTACTCACACGGCGGGTACGAGCAGTACTTC.

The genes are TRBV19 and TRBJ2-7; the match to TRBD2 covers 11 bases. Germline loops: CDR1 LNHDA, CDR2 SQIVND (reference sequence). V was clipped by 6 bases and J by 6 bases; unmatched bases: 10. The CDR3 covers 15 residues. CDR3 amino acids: CASSPSLAGVSEQYF. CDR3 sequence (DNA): TGTGCCAGTAGCCCTTCACTAGCGGGAGTGAGCGAGCAGTACTTC.

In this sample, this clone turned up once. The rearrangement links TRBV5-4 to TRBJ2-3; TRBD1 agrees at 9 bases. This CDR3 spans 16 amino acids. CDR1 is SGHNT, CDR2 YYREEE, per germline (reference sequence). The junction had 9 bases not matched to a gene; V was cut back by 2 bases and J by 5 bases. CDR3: CASSLDRGSSGDTQYF. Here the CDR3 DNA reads TGTGCCAGCAGCTTAGACAGGGGGTCCTCGGGAGATACGCAGTATTTT.

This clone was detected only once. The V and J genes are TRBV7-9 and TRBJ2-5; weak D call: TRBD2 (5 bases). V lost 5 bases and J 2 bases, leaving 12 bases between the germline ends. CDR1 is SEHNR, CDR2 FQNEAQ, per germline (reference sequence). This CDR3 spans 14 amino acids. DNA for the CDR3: TGTGCCAGCAGCCTAAGCGGTTCACAAGAGACCCAGTACTTC. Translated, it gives CASSLSGSQETQYF.

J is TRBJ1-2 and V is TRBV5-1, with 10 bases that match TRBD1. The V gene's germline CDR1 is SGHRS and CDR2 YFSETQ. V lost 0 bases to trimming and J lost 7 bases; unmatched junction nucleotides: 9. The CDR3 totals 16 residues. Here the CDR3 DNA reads TGCGCCAGCAGCTTGGCCGTCGACAGGGGGCCCTCTGGCTACACCTTC. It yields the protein CASSLAVDRGPSGYTF.

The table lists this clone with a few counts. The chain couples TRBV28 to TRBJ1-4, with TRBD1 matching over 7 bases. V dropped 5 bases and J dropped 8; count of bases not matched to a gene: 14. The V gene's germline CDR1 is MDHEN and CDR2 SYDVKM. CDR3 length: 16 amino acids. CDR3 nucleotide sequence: TGTGCCAGCAGTACCAGGGGACAGCCCTTGGGGGAAAAACTGTTTTTT. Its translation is CASSTRGQPLGEKLFF.

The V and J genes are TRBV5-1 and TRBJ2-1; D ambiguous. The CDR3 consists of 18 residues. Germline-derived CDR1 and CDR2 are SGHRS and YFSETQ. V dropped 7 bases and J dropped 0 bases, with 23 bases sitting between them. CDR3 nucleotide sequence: TGCGCCAGCGAAGTTGTCCCCCCACCTGCGAGCTCCTACAATGAGCAGTTCTTC. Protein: CASEVVPPPASSYNEQFF.

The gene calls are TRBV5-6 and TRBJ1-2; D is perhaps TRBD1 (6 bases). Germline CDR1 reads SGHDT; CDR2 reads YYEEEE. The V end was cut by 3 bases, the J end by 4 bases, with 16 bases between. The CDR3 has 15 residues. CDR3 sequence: CASSYRDTGGYGYTF. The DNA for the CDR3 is TGTGCCAGCAGCTACCGGGACACGGGGGGCTATGGCTACACCTTC.

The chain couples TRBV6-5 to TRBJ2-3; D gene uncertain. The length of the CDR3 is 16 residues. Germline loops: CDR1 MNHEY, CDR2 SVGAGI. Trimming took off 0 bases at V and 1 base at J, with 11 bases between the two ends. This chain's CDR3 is CASSYSPSLRTDTQYF. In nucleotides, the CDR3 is TGTGCCAGCAGTTACTCGCCGAGCCTACGCACAGATACGCAGTATTTT.

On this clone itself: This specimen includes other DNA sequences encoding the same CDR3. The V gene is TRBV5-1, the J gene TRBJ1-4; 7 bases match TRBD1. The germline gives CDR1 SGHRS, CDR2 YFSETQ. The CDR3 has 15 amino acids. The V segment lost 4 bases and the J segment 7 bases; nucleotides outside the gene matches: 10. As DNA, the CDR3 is TGCGCCAGCAGCCCCCTGACAGGGCAGGGTGAAAAACTGTTTTTT. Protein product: CASSPLTGQGEKLFF. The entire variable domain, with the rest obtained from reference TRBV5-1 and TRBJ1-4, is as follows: KAGVTQTPRYLIKTRGQQVTLSCSPISGHRSVSWYQQTPGQGLQFLFEYFSETQRNKGNFPGRFSGRQFSNSRSEMNVSTLELGDSALYLCASSPLTGQGEKLFFGSGTQLSVL.

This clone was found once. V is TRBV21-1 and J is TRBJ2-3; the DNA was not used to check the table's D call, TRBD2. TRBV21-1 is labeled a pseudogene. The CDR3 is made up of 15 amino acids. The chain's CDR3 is CASSQVRIEGDTQYF. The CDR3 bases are TGTGCCAGCAGCCAGGTCCGGATCGAGGGAGATACGCAGTATTTT.

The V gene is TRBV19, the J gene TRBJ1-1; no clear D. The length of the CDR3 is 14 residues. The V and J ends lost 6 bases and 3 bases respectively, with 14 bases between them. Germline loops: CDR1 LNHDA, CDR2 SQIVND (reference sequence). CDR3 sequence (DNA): TGTGCCAGTAGCCCCAACCTAGCGGACACTGAAGCTTTCTTT. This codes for CASSPNLADTEAFF.

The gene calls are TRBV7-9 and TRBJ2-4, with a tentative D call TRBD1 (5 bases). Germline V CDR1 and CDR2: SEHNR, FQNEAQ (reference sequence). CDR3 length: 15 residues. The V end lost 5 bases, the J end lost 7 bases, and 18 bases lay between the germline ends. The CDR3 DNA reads TGTGCCAGCAGCGCCCGGGTCAGGGAAGGGAACATTCAGTACTTC. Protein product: CASSARVREGNIQYF.

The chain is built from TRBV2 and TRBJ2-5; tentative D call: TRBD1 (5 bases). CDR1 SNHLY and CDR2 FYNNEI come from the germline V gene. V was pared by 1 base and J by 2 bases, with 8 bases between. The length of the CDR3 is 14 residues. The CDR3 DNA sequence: TGTGCCAGCAGTGAAGACCAGGGTCAAGAGACCCAGTACTTC. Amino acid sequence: CASSEDQGQETQYF. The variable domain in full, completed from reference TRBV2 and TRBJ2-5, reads EPEVTQTPSHQVTQMGQEVILRCVPISNHLYFYWYRQILGQKVEFLVSFYNNEISEKSEIFDDQFSVERPDGSNFTLKIRSTKLEDSAMYFCASSEDQGQETQYFGPGTRLLVL.

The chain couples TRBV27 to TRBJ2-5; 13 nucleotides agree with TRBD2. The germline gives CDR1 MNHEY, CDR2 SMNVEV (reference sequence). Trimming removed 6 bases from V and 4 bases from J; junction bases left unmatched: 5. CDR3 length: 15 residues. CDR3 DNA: TGTGCCAGCAGGATACTAGCGGGAGGGGCAGAGACCCAGTACTTC. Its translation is CASRILAGGAETQYF.

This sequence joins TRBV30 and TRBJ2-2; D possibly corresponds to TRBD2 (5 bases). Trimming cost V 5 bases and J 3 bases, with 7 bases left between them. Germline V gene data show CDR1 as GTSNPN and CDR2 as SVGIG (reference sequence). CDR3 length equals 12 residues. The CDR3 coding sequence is TGTGCCTGGTGGAGGTACACCGGGGAGCTGTTTTTT. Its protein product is CAWWRYTGELFF. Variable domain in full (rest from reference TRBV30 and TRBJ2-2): SQTIHQWPATLVQPVGSPLSLECTVEGTSNPNLYWYRQAAGRGLQLLFYSVGIGQISSEVPQNLSASRPQDRQFILSSKKLLLSDSGFYLCAWWRYTGELFFGEGSRLTVL.

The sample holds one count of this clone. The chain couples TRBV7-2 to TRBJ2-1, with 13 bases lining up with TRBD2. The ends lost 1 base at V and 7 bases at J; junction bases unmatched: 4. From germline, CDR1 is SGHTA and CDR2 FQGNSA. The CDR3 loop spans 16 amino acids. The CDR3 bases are TGTGCCAGCAGCTTAGTAGGACTAGCGGGAGTTAATGAGCAGTTCTTC. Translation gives CASSLVGLAGVNEQFF.

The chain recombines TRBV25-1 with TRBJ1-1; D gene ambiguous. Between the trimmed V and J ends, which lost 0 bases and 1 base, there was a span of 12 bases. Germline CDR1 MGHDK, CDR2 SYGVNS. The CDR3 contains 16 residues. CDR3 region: CASSEYWSGGNTEAFF. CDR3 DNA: TGTGCCAGCAGTGAATATTGGTCGGGAGGGAACACTGAAGCTTTCTTT.

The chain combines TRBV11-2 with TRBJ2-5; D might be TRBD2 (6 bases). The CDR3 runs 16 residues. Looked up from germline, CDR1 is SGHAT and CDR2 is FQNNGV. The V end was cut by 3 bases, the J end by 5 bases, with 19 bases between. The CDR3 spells CASSLGPIGGEETQYF. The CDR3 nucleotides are TGTGCCAGCAGCTTGGGCCCCATCGGGGGAGAGGAGACCCAGTACTTC.

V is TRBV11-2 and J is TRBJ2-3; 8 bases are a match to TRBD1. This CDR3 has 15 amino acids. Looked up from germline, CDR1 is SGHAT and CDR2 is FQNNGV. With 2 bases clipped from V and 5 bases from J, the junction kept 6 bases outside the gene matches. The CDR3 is CASSLQETGEDTQYF. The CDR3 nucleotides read TGTGCCAGCAGCTTACAAGAGACAGGGGAAGATACGCAGTATTTT. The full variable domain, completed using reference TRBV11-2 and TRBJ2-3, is EAGVAQSPRYKIIEKRQSVAFWCNPISGHATLYWYQQILGQGPKLLIQFQNNGVVDDSQLPKDRFSAERLKGVDSTLKIQPAKLEDSAVYLCASSLQETGEDTQYFGPGTRLTVL.

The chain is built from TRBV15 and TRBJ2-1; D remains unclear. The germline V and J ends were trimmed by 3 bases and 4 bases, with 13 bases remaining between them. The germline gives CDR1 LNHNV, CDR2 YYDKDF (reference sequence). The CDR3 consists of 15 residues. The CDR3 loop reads CATSRRSTSYNEQFF. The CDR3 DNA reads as TGTGCCACCAGCAGGCGGTCTACCAGTTACAATGAGCAGTTCTTC.

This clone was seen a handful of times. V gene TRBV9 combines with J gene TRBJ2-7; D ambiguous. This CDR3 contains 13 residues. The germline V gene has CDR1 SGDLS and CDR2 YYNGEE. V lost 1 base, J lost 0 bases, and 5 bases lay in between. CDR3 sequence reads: CASSVTSSYEQYF. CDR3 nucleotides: TGTGCCAGCAGCGTAACCAGCTCCTACGAGCAGTACTTC.

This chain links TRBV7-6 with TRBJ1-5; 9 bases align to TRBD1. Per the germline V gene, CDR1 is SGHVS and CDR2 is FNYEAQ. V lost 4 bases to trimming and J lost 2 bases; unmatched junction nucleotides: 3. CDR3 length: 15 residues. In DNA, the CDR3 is TGTGCCAGCAGCTCGCGGACAGGGGGCAATCAGCCCCAGCATTTT. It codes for CASSSRTGGNQPQHF.

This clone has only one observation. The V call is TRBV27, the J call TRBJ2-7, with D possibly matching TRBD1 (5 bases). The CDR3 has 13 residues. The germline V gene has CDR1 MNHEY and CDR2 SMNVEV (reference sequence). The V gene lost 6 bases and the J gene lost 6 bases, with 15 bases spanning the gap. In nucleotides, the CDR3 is TGTGCCAGCAGCTCTCTTCAGGGTCCCGAGCAGTACTTC. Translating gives CASSSLQGPEQYF.

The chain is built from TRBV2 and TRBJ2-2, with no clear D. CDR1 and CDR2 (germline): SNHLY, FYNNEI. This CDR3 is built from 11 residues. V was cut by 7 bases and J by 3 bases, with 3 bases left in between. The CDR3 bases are TGTGCCAGCACGGACACCGGGGAGCTGTTTTTT. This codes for CASTDTGELFF.